This T cell receptor beta chain comes out of a study of T cells after yellow fever vaccination. Study-wide background: Those fractions that held only low numbers of cells were prepared using the SMART-Seq v4 Ultra Low Input RNA kit. Study-wide points: Weaker overall, the secondary response nonetheless peaked faster (day 5 versus 15). Clones from primary vaccination mostly reappeared after the booster (around 96% CD4, over 85% CD8).

Production of TCR cDNA was by 5'RACE template switching, which also added a universal primer site and UMIs. TCRdb re-called the 5' RACE reads with MiXCR, one entry per CDR3 protein. Of about 580,000 distinct CDR3 sequences detected, roughly a sixth appear once; the ten largest clones hold roughly 17%. This clonotype has more than one count but fewer than ten. The antigen remains undetermined. This sequence was found in a man aged 18 to 29 who received the YFV17D yellow fever vaccine. The source was PBMCs, collected around 5 days after the first yellow fever vaccination.

CDR3 bases: TGTGCCAGCAGTGCGCAGGGGGATCAGCCCCAGCATTTT. Its translation is CASSAQGDQPQHF. The chain combines TRBV2 with TRBJ1-5; 7 bases are a match to TRBD1. The germline V gene encodes CDR1 SNHLY and CDR2 FYNNEI. V lost 4 bases, J lost 5 bases, and 2 bases stayed unmatched. This CDR3 spans 13 amino acids.